This TCR beta chain emerged from a study of T-cell reconstitution after alpha-beta-depleted transplantation in children. CDR1 is LNHNV and CDR2 is YYDKDF in the germline V gene (reference sequence). The CDR3 extends over 15 amino acids. Trimming took off 4 bases at V and 1 base at J, with 13 bases between the two ends. It was with unique molecular identifiers that the TCRbeta library was prepared. A single record per CDR3 protein comes from TCRdb applying MiXCR to the PCR reads. The repertoire has some 590,000 distinct CDR3 sequences, 8% to 11% of them found once; the top ten carry 4% to 5%. The sequence derives from a human donor who donated a stem cell graft to a child with acute myeloid leukemia. The material sequenced was PBMCs from the stem cell graft donor, taken from the stem cell graft. The chain links TRBV15 to TRBJ2-5; tentative D call: TRBD2 (6 bases). This chain's CDR3 is CATSNGGKSQETQYF. CDR3 in DNA: TGTGCCACCAGCAACGGGGGAAAAAGCCAAGAGACCCAGTACTTC.